Each of the 5 T cell receptor beta chains below was sequenced from the same sample in a study of neurological immune-mediated disorders. TCRdb called the 5' RACE reads again in MiXCR, with one record for every CDR3 protein. The table lists approximately 52,000 distinct CDR3 sequences, 3% to 3.5% of them singletons, with over 5% in the top ten. Specimen: PBMCs. The receptors derive from a man between 40 and 49 years old with multiple sclerosis.

This clonotype occurred many times. The V call is TRBV29-1, the J call TRBJ1-1; D uncertain. Deletions cut 3 bases from V and 0 bases from J, with 8 bases between. Germline V lookup: CDR1 SQVTM, CDR2 ANQGSEA. The CDR3 contains 13 residues. CDR3 loop: CSVDGHMNTEAFF. In DNA, the CDR3 is TGCAGCGTTGACGGTCACATGAACACTGAAGCTTTCTTT. The complete variable domain, with remaining parts taken from reference TRBV29-1 and TRBJ1-1, reads SAVISQKPSRDICQRGTSLTIQCQVDSQVTMMFWYRQQPGQSLTLIATANQGSEATYESGFVIDKFPISRPNLTFSTLTVSNMSPEDSSIYLCSVDGHMNTEAFFGQGTRLTVV.

At least ten counts were recorded for this clonotype. Mismatch with germline at one junction end may stem from a read error. The chain joins TRBV20-1 to TRBJ1-6; 8 nucleotides match TRBD1. The CDR3 spans 13 residues. Germline CDR1 reads DFQATT; CDR2 reads SNEGSKA (reference sequence). The CDR3 coding sequence is TGCAGTGCAAGGACAGGGAAGGGTTCACCCCTCAACTTT. Protein: CSARTGKGSPLNF.

The table lists this clonotype with many counts. The rearrangement uses TRBV20-1 and TRBJ2-3; D gene unclear. This CDR3 has 12 residues. Germline CDR1 reads DFQATT; CDR2 reads SNEGSKA (reference sequence). Trimming took 2 bases from V and 6 from J, leaving 9 bases between them. CDR3 region: CSARNPSDTQYF. DNA of the CDR3: TGCAGTGCTAGAAATCCGTCGGATACGCAGTATTTT.

V is TRBV24-1 and J is TRBJ2-5; tentative D call: TRBD1 (6 bases). Germline CDR1 and CDR2: KGHDR and SFDVKD. V was cut by 0 bases and J by 3 bases, with 19 bases left in between. This CDR3 is built from 18 residues. CDR3: CATSDLGQRGGYKETQYF. CDR3 nucleotides: TGTGCCACCAGTGATTTGGGTCAGCGAGGGGGATACAAAGAGACCCAGTACTTC.

This clonotype was counted ten times or more. The genes are TRBV4-2 and TRBJ1-5; D gene ambiguous. The CDR3 runs to 15 residues. CDR1 LGHNA and CDR2 YNFKEQ come from the germline V gene. Trimming removed 1 base at V and 3 bases at J, with 10 bases between. The CDR3 spells CASSQVGSDNQPQHF. The DNA of the CDR3 is TGTGCCAGCAGCCAAGTGGGCAGTGACAATCAGCCCCAGCATTTT.